Each of the 12 T cell receptor beta chains below was sequenced from the same sample in a study of Ad26.COV2.S vaccination and SARS-CoV-2 variants. Profiling relied on immunoSEQ multiplex PCR, and the TCRdb table lists in-frame clones only, not all of them. The sample holds about 280,000 clones, around 87% seen once. Stated treatment: around 19 received Ad26.COV2.S at low or high dose, single or two shots; five or six received placebo; per-sample allocation not given. Sampling was performed 63 days after the first vaccine or placebo injection. The sequencing used peripheral blood, collected in a trial of Ad26.COV2.S vaccine versus placebo. These receptors were collected from a person aged 18 to 65 who received the Ad26.COV2.S COVID-19 vaccine or a placebo.

This clone occurred a few times. The chain links TRBV30 to TRBJ1-1; TRBD1 matches 7 bases. Germline V gene data show CDR1 as GTSNPN and CDR2 as SVGIG (reference sequence). Losses at the gene ends were 2 bases for V and 1 base for J; bases not matched to a gene: 4. The CDR3 runs 14 residues. The chain's CDR3 is CAWSLAGGNTEAFF. The CDR3 region has the DNA TGTGCCTGGAGTTTAGCAGGGGGGAACACTGAAGCTTTCTTT.

The chain couples TRBV14 to TRBJ2-1, with 10 bases fitting TRBD1. V trimming: 0 bases; J trimming: 10 bases; junction bases outside the gene matches: 9. CDR3 length: 16 residues. Germline V gene data show CDR1 as SGHDN and CDR2 as FVKESK. The CDR3 protein is CASSQDYGTGVTEQFF. CDR3 DNA sequence: TGTGCCAGCAGCCAAGACTATGGGACAGGGGTAACGGAGCAGTTCTTC.

The rearrangement links TRBV7-9 to TRBJ1-2; TRBD1 agrees at 10 bases. The CDR3 is made up of 15 amino acids. V was pared by 6 bases and J by 2 bases, with 6 bases of the junction left unmatched. Germline V gives CDR1 SEHNR, CDR2 FQNEAQ (reference sequence). The CDR3, as DNA: TGTGCCAGCAGTCGTGGACAGGGGGTAAACTATGGCTACACCTTC. Protein sequence: CASSRGQGVNYGYTF. The variable domain in full, completed from reference TRBV7-9 and TRBJ1-2, reads DTGVSQNPRHKITKRGQNVTFRCDPISEHNRLYWYRQTLGQGPEFLTYFQNEAQLEKSRLLSDRFSAERPKGSFSTLEIQRTEQGDSAMYLCASSRGQGVNYGYTFGSGTRLTVV.

This chain links TRBV18 with TRBJ1-2, with TRBD1 matching 8 bases. Germline values: CDR1 KGHSH, CDR2 LQKENI. The CDR3 runs 12 residues. V was clipped by 6 bases and J by 13 bases; unmatched bases: 10. The CDR3 coding sequence is TGTGCCAGCTCTTCGGACAGGGTGGAGGTCACCTTC. It codes for CASSSDRVEVTF.

V usage is TRBV4-1 and J usage is TRBJ1-2; tentatively, D is TRBD1 (6 bases). Germline V lookup: CDR1 MGHRA, CDR2 YSYEKL. The CDR3 contains 17 residues. With 0 bases removed from V and 7 bases from J, the gap between germline ends came to 21 bases. DNA of the CDR3: TGCGCCAGCAGCCAAGATGCGGGCCAGGGCGTCAGGGGTGGCTACACCTTC. Its translation: CASSQDAGQGVRGGYTF.

The chain has TRBV5-8 and TRBJ2-7; TRBD1 aligns across 7 bases. The CDR3 extends over 17 amino acids. V shed 1 base, J shed 1 base, and the junction held 11 bases outside the gene matches. The V gene's germline CDR1 is SGHTS and CDR2 YDEGEE. Here the CDR3 DNA reads TGTGCCAGCAGCTTGTTGGTAGGGACAGCGGCTTCCTACGAGCAGTACTTC. Amino acids: CASSLLVGTAASYEQYF.

The chain couples TRBV7-9 to TRBJ2-7; 7 bases are a match to TRBD1. CDR1 and CDR2 (germline): SEHNR, FQNEAQ (reference sequence). The CDR3 is made up of 14 amino acids. The junction had 9 bases not matched to a gene; V was cut back by 3 bases and J by 7 bases. In DNA form, the CDR3 reads TGTGCCAGCAGCTTTCGACAGGGTACCCGGGAGCAGTACTTC. Encoded protein: CASSFRQGTREQYF.

The V gene is TRBV4-1, the J gene TRBJ2-4; TRBD2 matches 9 bases. The CDR3 runs to 14 residues. V dropped 4 bases and J dropped 7; count of bases not matched to a gene: 5. Per germline, CDR1 MGHRA and CDR2 YSYEKL. The CDR3 sequence: CASSLLAGVNIQYF. The DNA for the CDR3 is TGCGCCAGCAGCCTACTAGCGGGTGTGAACATTCAGTACTTC.

The chain combines TRBV6-5 with TRBJ2-7; TRBD2 aligns across 12 bases. The CDR3 has 15 amino acids. V shed 5 bases and J 4 bases; nucleotides not matched to a gene: 6. Germline CDR1 and CDR2: MNHEY and SVGAGI. Here the CDR3 reads CASSRTGTSGYEQYF. CDR3 in DNA: TGTGCCAGCAGTCGAACCGGGACTAGCGGGTACGAGCAGTACTTC.

In the case of this clone: At one end the junction does not follow the germline gene, possibly because of a read error. V is TRBV6-5 and J is TRBJ1-5, with TRBD1 as a possible D gene (6 bases). The germline gives CDR1 MNHEY, CDR2 SVGAGI. The CDR3 sequence is 16 residues long. The CDR3 nucleotides are TGTGCCAGCACTTACTGGACAGATGATAGCAATCAGCCCCAGCATTTT. Protein product: CASTYWTDDSNQPQHF.

The rearrangement joins TRBV27 to TRBJ2-1; 10 bases match TRBD2. Looked up from germline, CDR1 is MNHEY and CDR2 is SMNVEV (reference sequence). V was pared by 9 bases and J by 7 bases, with 12 bases of the junction left unmatched. The CDR3 is 15 residues long. The CDR3 loop reads CASRPRLAGANEQFF. CDR3 in DNA: TGTGCCAGTAGACCACGACTAGCGGGTGCAAATGAGCAGTTCTTC.

The genes are TRBV6-5 and TRBJ2-7, with D hard to call. V was clipped by 5 bases and J by 2 bases, with 13 bases between them. Germline loops: CDR1 MNHEY, CDR2 SVGAGI. This CDR3 is 14 amino acids long. As DNA, the CDR3 is TGTGCCAGCAGTCGTTACAGTGAGACCTACGAGCAGTACTTC. Translation gives CASSRYSETYEQYF.